This T cell receptor beta chain was profiled in a study of Graves' ophthalmopathy and Graves' hyperthyroidism. Study-wide findings and caveats: Prediction of ophthalmopathy progression reached 70.59% sensitivity and 72% to 75% specificity.

Amplifying from RNA transcripts, the study obtained TCR beta CDR3 regions. The authors performed first-round RT-PCR with HTBI primers and then a second-round multiplex PCR. TCRdb redid the calling of the multiplex PCR reads with MiXCR, one entry per CDR3 protein. The sample lists 200,000 to 250,000 distinct CDR3 sequences; roughly 21% were seen once. Germline assignment: CDR1 SGHAT and CDR2 FQNNGV. V lost 5 bases and J 3 bases, leaving 14 bases between the germline ends. This CDR3 comprises 14 residues. As regards this clonotype: As yet, its antigen is unknown.

Source material: peripheral blood. The TCR sequence derives from a woman in her forties or fifties with Graves' ophthalmopathy. The genes are TRBV11-2 and TRBJ2-7; a possible D gene is TRBD1 (5 bases). Written as DNA, the CDR3 is TGTGCCAGCAGCCCAACCGACAGCCACTACGAGCAGTACTTC. This sequence encodes CASSPTDSHYEQYF. The full variable domain, in which reference TRBV11-2 and TRBJ2-7 provide the parts outside the CDR3, is EAGVAQSPRYKIIEKRQSVAFWCNPISGHATLYWYQQILGQGPKLLIQFQNNGVVDDSQLPKDRFSAERLKGVDSTLKIQPAKLEDSAVYLCASSPTDSHYEQYFGPGTRLTVT.